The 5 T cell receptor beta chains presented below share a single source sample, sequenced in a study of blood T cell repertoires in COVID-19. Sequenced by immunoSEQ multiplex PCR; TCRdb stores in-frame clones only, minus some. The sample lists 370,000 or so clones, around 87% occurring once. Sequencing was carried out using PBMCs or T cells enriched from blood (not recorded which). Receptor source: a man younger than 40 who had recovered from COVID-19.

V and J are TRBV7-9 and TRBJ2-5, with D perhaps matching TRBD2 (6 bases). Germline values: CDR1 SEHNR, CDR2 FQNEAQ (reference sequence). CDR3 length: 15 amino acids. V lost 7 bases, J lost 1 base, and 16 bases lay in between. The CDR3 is CASNSLAPLQETQYF. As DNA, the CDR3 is TGTGCCAGCAACTCACTAGCACCCCTCCAAGAGACCCAGTACTTC.

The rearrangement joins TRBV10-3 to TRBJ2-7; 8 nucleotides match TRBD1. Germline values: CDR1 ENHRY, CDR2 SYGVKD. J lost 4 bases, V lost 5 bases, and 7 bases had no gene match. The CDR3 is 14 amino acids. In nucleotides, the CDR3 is TGTGCCATCAGTTCGGACAGGGAATTATACGAGCAGTACTTC. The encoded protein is CAISSDRELYEQYF.

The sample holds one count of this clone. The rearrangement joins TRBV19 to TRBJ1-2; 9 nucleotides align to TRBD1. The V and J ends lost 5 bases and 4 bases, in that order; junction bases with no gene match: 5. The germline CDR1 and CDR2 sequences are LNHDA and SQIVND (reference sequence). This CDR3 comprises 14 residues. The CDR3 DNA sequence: TGTGCCAGTAGTCCGACAGGGGGAGGCTATGGCTACACCTTC. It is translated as CASSPTGGGYGYTF.

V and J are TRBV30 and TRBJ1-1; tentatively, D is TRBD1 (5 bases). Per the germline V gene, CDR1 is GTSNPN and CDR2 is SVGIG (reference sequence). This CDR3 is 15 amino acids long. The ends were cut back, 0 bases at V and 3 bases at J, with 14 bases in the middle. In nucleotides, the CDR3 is TGTGCCTGGAGTGTACGGGGGACTAGGCACACTGAAGCTTTCTTT. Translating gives CAWSVRGTRHTEAFF.

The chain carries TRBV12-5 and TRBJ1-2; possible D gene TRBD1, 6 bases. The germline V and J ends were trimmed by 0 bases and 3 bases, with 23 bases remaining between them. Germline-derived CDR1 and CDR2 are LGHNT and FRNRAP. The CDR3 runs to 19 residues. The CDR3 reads CASGLVSGGPSSLYYGYTF. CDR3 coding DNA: TGTGCTAGTGGTTTGGTATCTGGGGGCCCCTCCTCGCTTTACTATGGCTACACCTTC.